This T cell receptor beta chain came from a study of blood T cell repertoires in COVID-19. Assay: immunoSEQ multiplex PCR; the TCRdb copy retains only in-frame clones and omits some. The data show 250,000 or so clones, about 91% seen once. This clone was detected only once. The CDR3 has 15 residues. In germline, CDR1 is SGHKS, CDR2 YYEKEE (reference sequence). Deletions cut 2 bases from V and 6 bases from J, with 17 bases between. The sample taken for sequencing was PBMCs or T cells enriched from blood (not recorded which). The TCR comes from a woman under 40 with acute COVID-19. The V gene is TRBV5-5, the J gene TRBJ1-1; D not certain. Here the CDR3 reads CASSLGDAPGAEAFF. DNA of the CDR3: TGTGCCAGCAGCTTAGGTGATGCGCCCGGGGCTGAAGCTTTCTTT. Using reference TRBV5-5 and TRBJ1-1 for the parts outside the CDR3, the full variable domain is DAGVTQSPTHLIKTRGQQVTLRCSPISGHKSVSWYQQVLGQGPQFIFQYYEKEERGRGNFPDRFSARQFPNYSSELNVNALLLGDSALYLCASSLGDAPGAEAFFGQGTRLTVV.